The 18 T cell receptor delta chains below were found in one sample sequenced in a study of gamma delta lymphoproliferative disorders and STAT genes. TCRdb re-processed the multiplex PCR reads using CATT. The sample lists more than 850 delta-chain clones, around 1.5% occurring once. The receptor sequences were amplified from genomic DNA of peripheral blood mononuclear cells. The sequenced sample was blood. These receptors were obtained from a human donor in good health.

This clone has a count of ten or more. TCRdb's entry gives the protein of a much larger clone, which mismatches this DNA's translation at residue 18, likely from a read error; the protein reported here is translated from the DNA. V is TRDV2 and J is TRDJ1, with 10 bases that match TRDD3. The V gene's germline CDR1 is GEAIGNYY and CDR2 EKD. The CDR3 sequence is 20 residues long. In nucleotides, the CDR3 is TGTGCCTGTGACACGATTCCTACCCCGGTACTGGGGGATCAGACCGATAAACCCATCTTT. Amino acids: CACDTIPTPVLGDQTDKPIF.

This clone was observed a few times. This DNA translates differently at residue 14 from the TCRdb protein, which is that of a much larger clone; a read error is likely, and the protein shown is the DNA's own translation. The chain is built from TRDV1 and TRDJ1; 10 nucleotides match TRDD3. The V and J ends lost 5 bases and 2 bases, in that order; junction bases with no gene match: 23. CDR1 is TSWWSYY, CDR2 QGS, per germline. This CDR3 spans 21 amino acids. This CDR3 reads CALGNTQGAGGYKMWTDKLIF. The CDR3 bases are TGTGCTCTTGGGAACACACAGGGGGCTGGGGGATATAAAATGTGGACCGATAAACTCATCTTT.

This clone was seen many times. This is likely an artifact of a read error, given a far larger clone one base away. Within the sample, other DNA sequences also encode this same CDR3. The gene calls are TRDV2 and TRDJ3; 9 bases line up with TRDD3. Unmatched junction bases numbered 14, after V lost 1 base and J lost 2 bases. This CDR3 is 21 amino acids long. Germline CDR1 is GEAIGNYY and CDR2 is EKD. The CDR3 region has the DNA TGTGCCTGTGACACGACGGGAACTGGGGGAGTACCCACCTGGGACACCCGACAGATGTTTTTC. It encodes CACDTTGTGGVPTWDTRQMFF.

This clone was counted a few times. Only one base separates this from a far larger clonotype, so it likely reflects a read error. The sample carries other DNA sequences with the same CDR3. The V call is TRDV2, the J call TRDJ1; D possibly corresponds to TRDD3 (5 bases). V was cut by 0 bases and J by 0 bases, with 19 bases left in between. The CDR3 is 18 residues long. Germline CDR1 GEAIGNYY, CDR2 EKD. CDR3: CACDTVGGLGKYTDKLIF. As DNA, the CDR3 is TGTGCCTGTGACACCGTCGGGGGGTTGGGAAAGTACACCGATAAACTCATCTTT.

The chain couples TRDV2 to TRDJ3, with 13 positions matching TRDD3. With 0 bases clipped from V and 2 bases from J, the junction kept 6 bases outside the gene matches. This CDR3 region has 20 residues. Germline V gene lookup returns CDR1 GEAIGNYY and CDR2 EKD. CDR3 sequence reads: CACDTVRTGGYAWDTRQMFF. CDR3 DNA sequence: TGTGCCTGTGACACCGTTCGGACTGGGGGATACGCCTGGGACACCCGACAGATGTTTTTC.

A word on this clone: TCRdb's entry gives the protein of a much larger clone, which mismatches this DNA's translation at residue 11, likely from a read error; the protein reported here is translated from the DNA. The rearrangement links TRDV1 to TRDJ1; either TRDD1 or TRDD2 may supply D (5 bases each). The CDR3 is 20 residues long. Trimming removed 3 bases from V and 0 bases from J, with 26 bases in between. CDR1 TSWWSYY and CDR2 QGS come from the germline V gene. Here the CDR3 DNA reads TGTGCTCTTGGGGATCAAAGTTATTCCTTACAATGGAAATACACCGATAAACTCATCTTT. It specifies CALGDQSYSLQWKYTDKLIF.

Details on this clone: TCRdb's listed protein matches a much larger clone and diverges from this DNA's translation at residue 10, likely through a read error; the protein shown comes from the DNA. The chain links TRDV2 to TRDJ1; the match to TRDD3 covers 8 bases. Germline lookup yields CDR1 GEAIGNYY and CDR2 EKD. The CDR3 covers 17 residues. Trimming at V came to 3 bases and at J to 2 bases, leaving 13 bases not matched to a gene. In nucleotides, the CDR3 is TGTGCCTGTGACTCTATGATACTGGGGGGTAGAACCGATAAACTCATCTTT. Translation: CACDSMILGGRTDKLIF.

Only a few counts were recorded for this clone. Translating this DNA gives a protein that differs at residue 4 from the TCRdb one, which belongs to a much larger clone; a read error is likely, and the protein shown is this translation. Other DNA sequences from this sample encode an identical CDR3 as well. V gene TRDV2 combines with J gene TRDJ3; TRDD3 agrees at 9 bases. The CDR3 has 21 amino acids. Germline CDR1 GEAIGNYY, CDR2 EKD. The CDR3 DNA follows: TGTGCCTGTGGCACAACGGGAACTGGGGGAGTACCCACCTGGGACACTCGACAGATGTTTTTC. This encodes CACGTTGTGGVPTWDTRQMFF.

Turning to this clone: TCRdb's protein, taken from a much larger clone, differs from this DNA's translation at residue 13, likely owing to a read error; the protein displayed comes from the DNA. V is TRDV2 and J is TRDJ1; TRDD3 matches 7 bases. V lost 0 bases to trimming and J lost 4 bases; unmatched junction nucleotides: 16. The CDR3 sequence is 18 residues long. Per germline, CDR1 GEAIGNYY and CDR2 EKD. The CDR3 spells CACDTVGGLGKYIDKLIF. The CDR3 DNA is TGTGCCTGTGACACCGTCGGGGGATTGGGAAAGTACATCGATAAACTCATCTTT.

This clone turned up a few times. Translating this DNA gives a protein that differs at residue 15 from the TCRdb one, which belongs to a much larger clone; a read error is likely, and the protein shown is this translation. The V and J genes are TRDV2 and TRDJ1; 7 nucleotides match TRDD3. V lost 1 base, J lost 3 bases, and 22 bases stayed unmatched. Per germline, CDR1 GEAIGNYY and CDR2 EKD. The CDR3 extends over 20 amino acids. In nucleotides, the CDR3 is TGTGCCTGTGACACGTCGGGCCTGGGGGCAAAGGATACCTTCGCCGATAAACTCATCTTT. Translating gives CACDTSGLGAKDTFADKLIF.

This clone was seen many times. The protein that TCRdb holds for this DNA derives from a much larger clone and differs from the translated DNA at residue 8, which likely indicates a read error; the protein shown here is translated from the DNA. Other nucleotide sequences from this sample produce the same CDR3. The CDR3 loop is CACDKGWEIRESTWDTRQMFF. Written as DNA, the CDR3 is TGTGCCTGTGACAAGGGCTGGGAGATACGCGAGTCCACCTGGGACACCCGACAGATGTTTTTC. The chain links TRDV2 to TRDJ3; a possible D gene is TRDD3 (6 bases). Trimming cost V 2 bases and J 2 bases, with 24 bases left between them. This CDR3 has 21 amino acids. Germline values: CDR1 GEAIGNYY, CDR2 EKD.

Worth noting for this clone: It differs at one base from a far larger clone, so likely a read error. The sample carries other DNA sequences with the same CDR3. The V and J genes are TRDV2 and TRDJ2, with 7 bases lining up with TRDD3. This CDR3 spans 18 amino acids. The V gene's germline CDR1 is GEAIGNYY and CDR2 EKD. V was clipped by 3 bases and J by 8 bases; unmatched bases: 20. CDR3 protein: CACDAVGDQGPETAQLFF. The CDR3 DNA sequence: TGTGCCTGTGACGCGGTGGGGGACCAAGGGCCGGAGACGGCACAACTCTTCTTT.

About this clone: This DNA's translation and the protein TCRdb lists, from a much larger clone, do not match at residue 13, likely due to a read error; the protein shown is translated from the DNA. The genes are TRDV1 and TRDJ1; the match to TRDD3 covers 7 bases. Germline CDR1 is TSWWSYY and CDR2 is QGS. CDR3 length equals 15 residues. The CDR3 region has the DNA TGTGCTCTTGGGGGGTACTGGGGTGTCACCGATAAATTCATCTTT. It translates to CALGGYWGVTDKFIF.

Points on this clone: The amino acid sequence in TCRdb belongs to a much larger clone and departs from this DNA's translation at residue 12, likely a sequencing read error; the sequence shown is translated from the DNA. The chain carries TRDV2 and TRDJ1; D assignment may be TRDD2 or TRDD3 (7 bases each). This CDR3 is 18 amino acids long. The V end lost 1 base, the J end lost 0 bases, and 20 bases lay between the germline ends. Germline V lookup: CDR1 GEAIGNYY, CDR2 EKD. The CDR3 nucleotides read TGTGCCTGTGACACTCCCTTCCTTGGGGGGATTAACACCGATAAACTCATCTTT. Residues: CACDTPFLGGINTDKLIF.

A few counts support this clone. A read error is the likely source, as a far larger clone sits one nucleotide away. Other DNA sequences in the sample encode the same CDR3. The chain couples TRDV2 to TRDJ1; TRDD3 is a possible D gene (6 bases). V dropped 1 base and J dropped 1 base, with 27 bases sitting between them. CDR1 is GEAIGNYY, CDR2 EKD, per germline. The length of the CDR3 is 20 residues. The CDR3 region is CACDTSGLGAKDTFTDKLIF. CDR3 DNA sequence: TGTGCCTGTGACACGTCGGGCCTTGGGGCAAAGGATACCTTCACCGATAAACTCATCTTT.

This clone is classed as large (0.1 to 1%). This CDR3 is also generated by other DNA sequences in the sample. The chain uses TRAV29/DV5 and TRDJ1, with TRDD3 matching 9 bases. The V gene's germline CDR1 is NSMFDY and CDR2 ISSIKDK. V was pared by 1 base and J by 2 bases, with 27 bases of the junction left unmatched. The CDR3 is 22 amino acids. The CDR3 bases are TGTGCAGCAAGCCGGGAGAACCCCTGTAGGGGATACGTGGATTATTGTACCGATAAACTCATCTTT. It specifies CAASRENPCRGYVDYCTDKLIF.

On this clone: It differs at one base from a far larger clone, so likely a read error. Other DNA sequences in the sample encode the same CDR3. This chain connects TRDV2 to TRDJ1, with 7 bases aligning to TRDD3. The V gene's germline CDR1 is GEAIGNYY and CDR2 EKD. This CDR3 region has 20 residues. V shed 4 bases, J shed 1 base, and the junction held 23 bases outside the gene matches. The CDR3 reads CACDTSGLGAKDTFTDKLIF. The CDR3 DNA reads as TGTGCCTGTGATACGTCGGGCCTGGGGGCAAAGGATACCTTCACCGATAAACTCATCTTT.

Note on this clone: TCRdb's protein, taken from a much larger clone, differs from this DNA's translation at residue 17, likely owing to a read error; the protein displayed comes from the DNA. The chain is built from TRDV2 and TRDJ1, with TRDD3 matching over 10 bases. The CDR3 length is 20 residues. Germline V gene sequence: CDR1 GEAIGNYY, CDR2 EKD. The CDR3 sequence: CACDTIPTPVLGDQTDELIF. DNA for the CDR3: TGTGCCTGTGACACGATTCCTACCCCGGTACTGGGGGATCAGACCGATGAACTCATCTTT.